Listed here are 23 T cell receptor beta chains from one sample, sequenced in a study of blood T cell repertoires in COVID-19. Repertoires were generated with immunoSEQ multiplex PCR, while TCRdb's copy carries only in-frame clones and drops some. The sample lists some 160,000 clones; under 95% were seen once. Sample: peripheral blood. The receptors stem from a man between 18 and 29 years old with acute or convalescent COVID-19.

The V call is TRBV11-3, the J call TRBJ1-2, with a possible D match to TRBD1 (5 bases). Germline V gives CDR1 SGHNT, CDR2 YENEEA. The CDR3 has 13 residues. Trimming left V 4 bases short and J 8 bases short, with 14 bases between. In DNA, the CDR3 is TGTGCCAGCAGCTACGGGGGAGCGAGCGGCTACACCTTC. Its protein is CASSYGGASGYTF.

CDR3: CASSPLSGRADEQFF. CDR3 DNA: TGTGCCAGCAGTCCCCTTAGCGGGAGGGCGGATGAGCAGTTCTTC. The chain uses TRBV6-4 and TRBJ2-1; 11 nucleotides align to TRBD2. The germline V gene has CDR1 MRHNA and CDR2 SNTAGT. CDR3 length: 15 residues. J lost 8 bases, V lost 5 bases, and 8 bases had no gene match.

This chain joins TRBV24-1 and TRBJ1-1, with 9 bases aligning to TRBD1. With 4 bases clipped from V and 10 bases from J, the junction kept 9 bases outside the gene matches. The length of the CDR3 is 14 residues. Per germline, CDR1 KGHDR and CDR2 SFDVKD. CDR3 DNA: TGTGCCACCAGTGACGGGACAGGGTCGGAGGCAGCTTTCTTT. It encodes CATSDGTGSEAAFF.

This chain connects TRBV12-5 to TRBJ1-5, with D possibly being TRBD1 (5 bases). V was shortened by 2 bases and J by 5 bases, with 10 bases between the two germline ends. This CDR3 spans 14 amino acids. Germline assignment: CDR1 LGHNT and CDR2 FRNRAP. CDR3 loop: CASGLSPGDQPQHF. The CDR3 DNA follows: TGTGCTAGTGGTTTGTCTCCGGGGGATCAGCCCCAGCATTTT.

The chain links TRBV6-4 to TRBJ1-1, with D possibly matching TRBD1 (6 bases). CDR1 and CDR2 from the germline V gene are MRHNA and SNTAGT. Trimming stripped 0 bases from V and 10 bases from J, with 9 bases between. The CDR3 is 12 amino acids. CDR3 in DNA: TGTGCCAGCAGTGACTCAGGCAGGGGAGCTTTCTTT. Encoded protein: CASSDSGRGAFF.

This chain joins TRBV3-1 (or the pseudogene TRBV3-2) and TRBJ2-5; 9 nucleotides line up with TRBD2. Germline CDR1 is LGHDT and CDR2 is YNNKEL (reference sequence). This CDR3 comprises 16 residues. V was clipped by 4 bases and J by 2 bases; unmatched bases: 8. CDR3 sequence: CASSPGQREAQETQYF. The CDR3 bases are TGTGCCAGCAGCCCAGGGCAGCGGGAGGCGCAAGAGACCCAGTACTTC.

This rearrangement joins TRBV18 to TRBJ1-2; D perhaps matches TRBD1 (6 bases). The CDR3 extends over 15 amino acids. Per germline, CDR1 KGHSH and CDR2 LQKENI. V lost 3 bases to trimming and J lost 3 bases, with 14 bases between them. The CDR3 sequence: CASSPRQGYDYGYTF. CDR3 nucleotide sequence: TGTGCCAGCTCACCGAGGCAGGGGTATGACTATGGCTACACCTTC.

The J gene is TRBJ2-3, the V gene TRBV12-3 or TRBV12-4; D not resolved. V was pared by 3 bases and J by 5 bases, with 6 bases between. This CDR3 is 12 amino acids long. The CDR3 sequence: CASSFLVDTQYF. The CDR3, as DNA: TGTGCCAGCAGTTTTCTTGTAGATACGCAGTATTTT.

This CDR3 reads CASSLERGRPQHF. CDR3 coding DNA: TGTGCCAGCAGCTTAGAGCGGGGGCGGCCCCAGCATTTT. This rearrangement joins TRBV7-6 to TRBJ1-5; possible D gene TRBD1, 6 bases. This CDR3 has 13 residues. Germline V gene lookup returns CDR1 SGHVS and CDR2 FNYEAQ. Trimming took 1 base from V and 9 from J, leaving 10 bases between them.

The chain recombines TRBV7-9 with TRBJ1-2; 9 bases line up with TRBD1. The CDR3 is 14 residues long. In germline, CDR1 is SEHNR, CDR2 FQNEAQ (reference sequence). With V trimmed by 5 bases and J by 2 bases, 3 bases remained unmatched. CDR3 coding DNA: TGTGCCAGCAGCCCGGGACAGGGAAACTATGGCTACACCTTC. Translated, it gives CASSPGQGNYGYTF.

The chain links TRBV3-1 (or the pseudogene TRBV3-2) to TRBJ1-1; maybe TRBD1 (6 bases). Germline CDR1 reads LGHDT; CDR2 reads YNNKEL (reference sequence). V was clipped by 5 bases and J by 6 bases, with 10 bases between them. The CDR3 loop spans 12 amino acids. The CDR3 DNA follows: TGTGCCAGCAGCTTCAGGGGAGCTGAAGCTTTCTTT. Its protein product is CASSFRGAEAFF.

The chain has TRBV5-1 and TRBJ2-6; no clear D gene. Germline lookup yields CDR1 SGHRS and CDR2 YFSETQ. Trimming took off 5 bases at V and 2 bases at J, with 11 bases between the two ends. The CDR3 is made up of 15 amino acids. The CDR3 is CASRTPRAGANVLTF. The CDR3 region has the DNA TGCGCCAGCAGAACTCCCCGAGCTGGGGCCAACGTCCTGACTTTC.

CDR3 sequence (DNA): TGTGCCAGAAGCGGCAGGGGGTACCGGGGCTATGGCTACACCTTC. Translating gives CARSGRGYRGYGYTF. The chain combines TRBV5-3 with TRBJ1-2; 7 bases align to TRBD1. TRBV5-3 is designated an ORF whose function remains uncertain. Losses at the gene ends were 4 bases for V and 4 bases for J; bases not matched to a gene: 10. CDR3 size: 15 residues.

The rearrangement links TRBV6-5 to TRBJ2-7; 11 positions match TRBD1. From germline, CDR1 is MNHEY and CDR2 SVGAGI. CDR3 length: 15 residues. The V segment lost 3 bases and the J segment 4 bases; nucleotides outside the gene matches: 5. The CDR3 region has the DNA TGTGCCAGCAGTTATCCGGGACAGGGGGTTTACGAGCAGTACTTC. It specifies CASSYPGQGVYEQYF.

The chain employs TRBV5-1 and TRBJ2-1; 7 nucleotides agree with TRBD2. The trim removed 0 bases at V and 7 bases at J, leaving 7 bases unmatched. The CDR3 spans 15 residues. Germline V gene lookup returns CDR1 SGHRS and CDR2 YFSETQ. The DNA for the CDR3 is TGCGCCAGCAGCTTGGTGGCGGGAGCTTATAATGAGCAGTTCTTC. Translated, it gives CASSLVAGAYNEQFF.

This clone appeared a single time. V and J are TRBV25-1 and TRBJ2-6, with TRBD1 identical over 7 bases. CDR1 is MGHDK and CDR2 is SYGVNS in the germline V gene. V lost 3 bases and J lost 1; bases outside the gene matches: 9. The CDR3 has 18 residues. The CDR3: CASSERGGVLSGANVLTF. The DNA for the CDR3 is TGTGCCAGCAGTGAGCGAGGGGGCGTCTTGTCTGGGGCCAACGTCCTGACTTTC.

This clone was seen a single time. The genes are TRBV3-1 (or the pseudogene TRBV3-2) and TRBJ2-7, with a weak D call TRBD1 (5 bases). Germline CDR1 and CDR2: LGHDT and YNNKEL (reference sequence). The CDR3 loop spans 13 amino acids. V lost 0 bases and J 7 bases, leaving 10 bases between the germline ends. DNA of the CDR3: TGTGCCAGCAGCCAAGATGGGGCCGGGGAGCAGTACTTC. Amino acids: CASSQDGAGEQYF.

The chain links TRBV2 to TRBJ1-6, with 8 bases identical to TRBD1. There are 15 residues in the CDR3. Trimming cost V 8 bases and J 13 bases; bases outside gene matches: 16. Germline V gene lookup returns CDR1 SNHLY and CDR2 FYNNEI. In DNA, the CDR3 is TGTGCCAGCGTTCGTGCGGGACAGGAGAACTCGCCCCTCCACTTT. Amino acid sequence: CASVRAGQENSPLHF.

The chain links TRBV7-9 to TRBJ1-1; D not resolved. The CDR3 sequence is 13 residues long. The V end lost 5 bases, the J end lost 4 bases, and 11 bases lay between the germline ends. Germline V CDR1 and CDR2: SEHNR, FQNEAQ (reference sequence). CDR3 residues: CASSKEGGTEAFF. The CDR3 DNA sequence: TGTGCCAGCAGCAAGGAAGGCGGCACTGAAGCTTTCTTT.

A single count supports this clone. The J gene is TRBJ2-3, the V gene TRBV12-3 or TRBV12-4; D is undetermined. The CDR3 extends over 13 amino acids. The V end lost 3 bases, the J end lost 2 bases, and 6 bases lay between the germline ends. The CDR3 nucleotides read TGTGCCAGCAGTTTTTCCTACACAGATACGCAGTATTTT. Protein product: CASSFSYTDTQYF.

This chain connects TRBV19 to TRBJ2-7, with D possibly TRBD2 on 6 matching bases. Per germline, CDR1 LNHDA and CDR2 SQIVND (reference sequence). V shed 6 bases and J shed 2 bases, with 11 bases lying between them. There are 13 residues in the CDR3. As DNA, the CDR3 is TGTGCCAGTAGAAGCGGAGGGGCCTACGAGCAGTACTTC. It specifies CASRSGGAYEQYF. The full variable domain, with the rest looked up from reference TRBV19 and TRBJ2-7, is DGGITQSPKYLFRKEGQNVTLSCEQNLNHDAMYWYRQDPGQGLRLIYYSQIVNDFQKGDIAEGYSVSREKKESFPLTVTSAQKNPTAFYLCASRSGGAYEQYFGPGTRLTVT.

The chain employs TRBV6-5 and TRBJ2-2; no definite D call. Trimming removed 10 bases at V and 6 bases at J, with 12 bases between. The CDR3 extends over 12 amino acids. Per germline, CDR1 MNHEY and CDR2 SVGAGI. The DNA for the CDR3 is TGTGCCACCCAGAGGCGACCCGGGGAGCTGTTTTTT. As protein: CATQRRPGELFF.

This chain uses TRBV19 with TRBJ2-1; 7 positions agree with TRBD2. With 7 bases clipped from V and 7 bases from J, the junction kept 10 bases outside the gene matches. This CDR3 is built from 14 residues. CDR1 is LNHDA, CDR2 SQIVND, per germline (reference sequence). The CDR3 DNA reads TGTGCCAGTACCCGAGGGAGGGGTCCGAATGAGCAGTTCTTC. Translating gives CASTRGRGPNEQFF.